This TCR beta chain came from a study of CD8 T cells in ankylosing spondylitis. This clonotype was seen only a few times. CDR3 length equals 12 residues. Germline V gene sequence: CDR1 KGHDR, CDR2 SFDVKD. V lost 5 bases and J 6 bases, leaving 8 bases between the germline ends. TCRdb re-called the 5' RACE reads with MiXCR, one entry per CDR3 protein. This sample has approximately 140,000 distinct CDR3 sequences; roughly 44% occur once, and the top ten carry about 16%. The clonotype comes from a male donor with ankylosing spondylitis. The chain employs TRBV24-1 and TRBJ2-3; D is unclear. The sequencing input was synovial fluid, either unsorted or a sorted T cell fraction (not recorded which). For the CDR3, the DNA is TGTGCCACCAGTGCTGGTTCCGATACGCAGTATTTT. Protein: CATSAGSDTQYF.